Sequencing of this TCR beta chain was carried out in a study of T-cell reconstitution after alpha-beta-depleted transplantation in children listed by TCRdb under 2016. In the study overall: The study quantitatively tracked T-cell immune reconstitution after TCRalphabeta/CD19-depleted allogeneic hematopoietic cell transplantation in children using TCR repertoire profiling.

The study at large found these results: Hyperexpanded clone frequencies declined over subsequent months; after one year, T-cell counts and TCRbeta diversity were mostly attributed to newly produced T cells. In some patients, the high TCRbeta diversity seen at day 60 was put down to recipient T cells and intrathymic progenitors that had survived conditioning. Apparently early alphabetaT-cell count recovery about two months after transplant reportedly relied on only several hundred rapidly expanded clones derived from non-depleted graft cells.

There are a few counts of this clonotype. Its antigen is currently not known. Base qualities are not at hand, and no much larger clone is one base apart. The germline ends are 13 bases apart after V is trimmed by 0 bases and J by 2 bases. The CDR3 goes from the cysteine to the phenylalanine over 17 residues. The entry retains the CDR3 DNA only, 51 bases that are in frame from base 1. In the germline V gene (reference sequence), CDR1 corresponds to LGHDT and CDR2 to YNNKEL. The receptor library was made with PCR. Sequencer: Illumina HiSeq 2500. TCR library preparation used molecular barcoding, with unique molecular identifiers applied to normalize quantification of the TCRbeta repertoire. Using fastp at Q25 and MiXCR, TCRdb reprocessed the public reads and kept productive beta chains. Every CDR3 protein is listed once, alongside the most common genes and DNA of its rows. In this sample the table shows hundreds of thousands of distinct CDR3 sequences, around 13% of which occur a single time. The top ten hold 2% to 2.5% of the sample.

The sample's treatment or condition label, decoded: allogeneic hematopoietic cell transplantation with graft depleted of TCRalphabeta T cells and CD19 B cells. TCRalphabeta/CD19-depleted allogeneic hematopoietic cell grafts were given to the transplant recipients, all of whom were children. The rearrangement combines TRBV3-1 with TRBJ2-2; the D gene lacks a confident call. This TCR was sampled from a male patient between 5 and 17 years old who had a stem cell transplant for acute myeloid leukemia, so the T cells may come from the graft donor. The sample in question was PBMCs, mostly from graft donor cells, obtained 360 days after TCRalphabeta/CD19-depleted stem cell transplant. CDR3 loop: CASSQDRVSTNTGELFF. The DNA is TGTGCCAGCAGCCAAGATCGGGTTAGCACCAACACCGGGGAGCTGTTTTTT.